The sequence of this T cell receptor (beta chain) was determined in a study of T-cell memory formation after mild COVID-19. Study results and limitations: Contracting clones from day 15 to 85 showed balanced CD4/CD8; later expanders favored CD4+. Memory cells collected pre-infection included some clones that later responded, suggesting cross-reactive memory joined.

There are 17 residues in the CDR3. Looked up from germline, CDR1 is GTSNPN and CDR2 is SVGIG (reference sequence). V dropped 2 bases and J dropped 0; count of bases not matched to a gene: 10. To note about this clonotype: Its antigen is not identified.

In TCRdb, the 5' RACE reads were re-called with MiXCR into one record per CDR3 protein. The sample has fewer than 450,000 distinct CDR3 sequences; 20% to 30% are singletons. The receptor comes from an adult woman who had mild COVID-19 (a few samples of this study predate the infection). Cell type and time point are not known. The sequencing sample was made of PBMCs or a T cell subset sorted from them (not recorded which). The chain combines TRBV30 with TRBJ1-5; 7 bases map to TRBD1. CDR3 loop: CAWSTTGKANSNQPQHF. The CDR3 DNA reads TGTGCCTGGAGTACGACAGGGAAGGCTAATAGCAATCAGCCCCAGCATTTT.